The source of this T cell receptor (beta chain) is a study of T-cell reconstitution after alpha-beta-depleted transplantation in children. Unique molecular identifiers were incorporated into the prepared TCRbeta library. TCRdb processed the PCR reads anew with MiXCR; each CDR3 protein has one entry. The data contain under 35,000 distinct CDR3 sequences, 5% to 7% of them singletons. This clonotype rates as medium-sized. Germline CDR1 SGHRS, CDR2 YFSETQ. Trimming took 7 bases from V and 0 from J; bases not matched to a gene: 6. This CDR3 comprises 15 residues. V and J are TRBV5-1 and TRBJ2-2, with 7 positions matching TRBD2. This TCR was recovered from a male patient younger than 18 who had a stem cell transplant for acute myeloid leukemia, so the T cells may come from the graft donor. This specimen was PBMCs, mostly from graft donor cells, taken 180 days after TCRalphabeta/CD19-depleted stem cell transplant. DNA for the CDR3: TGCGCCAGCGCCCCCGGGACTACGAACACCGGGGAGCTGTTTTTT. Translated: CASAPGTTNTGELFF.